This T cell receptor beta chain was documented in a study of T cells in Graves' hyperthyroidism and ophthalmopathy. Whole-study results and caveats: The model identified upcoming ophthalmopathy a median 6.5 months ahead of onset. From stable hyperthyroidism, ophthalmopathy was set apart by a 13 V-J model.

This clonotype was counted only a few times. Its antigen is not identified. Patients were excluded because of uncontrolled infection, other autoimmune disease, pregnancy or lactation. Using RNA transcripts as the source, TCR beta CDR3 regions were amplified. TCR CDR3 underwent first-round RT-PCR with the HTBI primer set. TCRdb ran MiXCR on the multiplex PCR reads and lists one entry per CDR3 protein. The sample yields around 600,000 distinct CDR3 sequences, around 14% seen once. In germline, CDR1 is DFQATT, CDR2 SNEGSKA (reference sequence). CDR3 size: 14 residues. The V gene lost 6 bases and the J gene lost 3 bases, with 15 bases spanning the gap.

Sequencing was carried out using blood. The receptor comes from a woman aged 18-29 years with Graves' ophthalmopathy. The chain combines TRBV20-1 with TRBJ1-5, with a possible D match to TRBD1 (5 bases). The CDR3 DNA reads TGCAGTGCCCCCGGGGGACCTACCAATCAGCCCCAGCATTTT. Protein sequence: CSAPGGPTNQPQHF.